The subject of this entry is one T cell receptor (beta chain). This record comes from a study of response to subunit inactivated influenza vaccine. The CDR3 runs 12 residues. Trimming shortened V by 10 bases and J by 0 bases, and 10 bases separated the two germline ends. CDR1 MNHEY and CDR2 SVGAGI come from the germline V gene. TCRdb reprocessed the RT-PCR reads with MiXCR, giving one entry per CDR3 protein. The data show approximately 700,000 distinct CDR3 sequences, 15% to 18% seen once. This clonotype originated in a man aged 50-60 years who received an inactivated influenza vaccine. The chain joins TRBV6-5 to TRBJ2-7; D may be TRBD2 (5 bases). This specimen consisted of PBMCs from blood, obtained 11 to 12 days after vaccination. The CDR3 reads CATRADSYEQYF. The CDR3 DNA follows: TGTGCCACGCGGGCAGACTCCTACGAGCAGTACTTC.